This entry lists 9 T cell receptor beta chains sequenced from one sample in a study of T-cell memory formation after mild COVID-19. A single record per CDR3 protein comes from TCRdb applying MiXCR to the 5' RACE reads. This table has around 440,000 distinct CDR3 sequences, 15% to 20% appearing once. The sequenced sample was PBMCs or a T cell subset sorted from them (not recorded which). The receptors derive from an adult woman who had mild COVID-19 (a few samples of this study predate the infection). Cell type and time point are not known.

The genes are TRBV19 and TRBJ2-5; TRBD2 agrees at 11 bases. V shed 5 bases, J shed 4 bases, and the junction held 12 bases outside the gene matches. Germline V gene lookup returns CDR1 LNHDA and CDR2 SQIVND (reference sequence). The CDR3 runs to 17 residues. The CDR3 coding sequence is TGTGCCAGTAGTTCGGGGACTAGCGGCCCTTTAGGAGAGACCCAGTACTTC. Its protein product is CASSSGTSGPLGETQYF.

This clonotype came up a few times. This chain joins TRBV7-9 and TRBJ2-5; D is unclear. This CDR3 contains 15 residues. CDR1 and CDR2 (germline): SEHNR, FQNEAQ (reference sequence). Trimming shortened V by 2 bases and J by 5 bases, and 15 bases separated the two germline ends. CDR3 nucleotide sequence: TGTGCCAGCAGCTTAAAAGTGTCAACTCGGGAGACCCAGTACTTC. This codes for CASSLKVSTRETQYF.

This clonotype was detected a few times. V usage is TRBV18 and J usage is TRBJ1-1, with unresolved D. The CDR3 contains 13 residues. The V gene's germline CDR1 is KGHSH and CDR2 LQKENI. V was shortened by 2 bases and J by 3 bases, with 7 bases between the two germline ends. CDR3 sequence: CASSPWADTEAFF. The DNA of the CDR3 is TGTGCCAGCTCACCATGGGCAGACACTGAAGCTTTCTTT.

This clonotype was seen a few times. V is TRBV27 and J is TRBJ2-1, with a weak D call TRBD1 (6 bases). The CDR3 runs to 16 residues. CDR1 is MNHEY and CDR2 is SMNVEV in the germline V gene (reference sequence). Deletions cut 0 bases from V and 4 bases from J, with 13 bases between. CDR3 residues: CASSLSADQGYNEQFF. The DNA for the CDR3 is TGTGCCAGCAGTTTATCTGCAGACCAGGGGTACAATGAGCAGTTCTTC.

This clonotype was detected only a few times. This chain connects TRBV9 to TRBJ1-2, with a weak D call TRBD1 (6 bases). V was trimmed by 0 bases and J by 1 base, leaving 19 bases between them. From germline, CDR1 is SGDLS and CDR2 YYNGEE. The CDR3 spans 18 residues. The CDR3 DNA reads TGTGCCAGCAGCGTAGAGGATAGAGGGGGGCTGTATAACTATGGCTACACCTTC. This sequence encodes CASSVEDRGGLYNYGYTF.

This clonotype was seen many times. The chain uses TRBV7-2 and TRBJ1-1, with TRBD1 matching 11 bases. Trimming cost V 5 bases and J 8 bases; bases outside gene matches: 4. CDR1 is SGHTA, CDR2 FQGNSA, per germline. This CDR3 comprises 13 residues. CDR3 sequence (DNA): TGTGCCAGCAGCGTCGGGACAGGGGGGGAAGCTTTCTTT. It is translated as CASSVGTGGEAFF.

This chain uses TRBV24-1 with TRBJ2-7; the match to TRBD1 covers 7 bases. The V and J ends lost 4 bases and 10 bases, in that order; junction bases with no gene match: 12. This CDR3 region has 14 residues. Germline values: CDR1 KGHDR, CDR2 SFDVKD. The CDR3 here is CATSENTGAADQYF. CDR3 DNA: TGTGCCACCAGTGAAAACACAGGGGCCGCTGACCAGTACTTC.

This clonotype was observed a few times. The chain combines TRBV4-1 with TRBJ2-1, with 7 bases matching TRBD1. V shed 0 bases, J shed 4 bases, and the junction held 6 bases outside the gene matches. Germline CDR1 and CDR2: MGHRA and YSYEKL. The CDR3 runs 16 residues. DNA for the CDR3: TGCGCCAGCAGCCAAGATCAGAGGGGGCCGTACAATGAGCAGTTCTTC. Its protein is CASSQDQRGPYNEQFF.

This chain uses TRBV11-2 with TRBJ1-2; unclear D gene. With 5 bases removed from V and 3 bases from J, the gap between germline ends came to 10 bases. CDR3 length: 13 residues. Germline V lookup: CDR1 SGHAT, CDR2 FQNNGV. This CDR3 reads CASSAAGYYGYTF. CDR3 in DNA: TGTGCCAGCAGCGCCGCCGGATACTATGGCTACACCTTC.